The 5 T cell receptor beta chains reported below all come from one sample, sequenced in a study of blood T cell repertoires in COVID-19. Some clones are missing from TCRdb's copy, which holds only in-frame ones; the method was immunoSEQ multiplex PCR. The table records a few hundred thousand clones, approximately 90% of them present only once. Sequenced input: PBMCs or T cells enriched from blood (not recorded which). The receptors derive from a woman aged 30 to 39 who had recovered from COVID-19.

The gene calls are TRBV25-1 and TRBJ1-1, with D unclear. The V and J ends lost 2 bases and 9 bases respectively, with 7 bases between them. Germline V gene data show CDR1 as MGHDK and CDR2 as SYGVNS. CDR3 length: 11 amino acids. DNA for the CDR3: TGTGCCAGCAGTGAAATCAATCAAGCTTTCTTT. Amino acids: CASSEINQAFF.

V and J are TRBV15 and TRBJ2-1; 9 bases align to TRBD1. Unmatched junction bases numbered 11, after V lost 9 bases and J lost 5 bases. Per the germline V gene, CDR1 is LNHNV and CDR2 is YYDKDF (reference sequence). This CDR3 has 15 amino acids. This CDR3 is CATTRGTGSNNEQFF. Here the CDR3 DNA reads TGTGCCACAACACGAGGGACAGGGTCAAACAATGAGCAGTTCTTC.

V and J are TRBV7-2 and TRBJ1-2, with a possible D match to TRBD1 (6 bases). The CDR3 is made up of 15 amino acids. The V end lost 5 bases, the J end lost 7 bases, and 20 bases lay between the germline ends. Germline V gives CDR1 SGHTA, CDR2 FQGNSA. CDR3 coding DNA: TGTGCCAGCAGCGACGGGACACTTAGAATCAGTGGCTACACCTTC. Its translation: CASSDGTLRISGYTF.

The gene calls are TRBV29-1 and TRBJ1-6, with D possibly being TRBD1 (5 bases). The CDR3 sequence is 14 residues long. With 7 bases removed from V and 7 bases from J, the gap between germline ends came to 17 bases. Germline CDR1 and CDR2: SQVTM and ANQGSEA. CDR3 DNA sequence: TGCAGCGCACAACGTCCCGGGGGGAATTCACCCCTCCACTTT. It codes for CSAQRPGGNSPLHF.

CDR3 sequence reads: CASSSRVGVGATTGELFF. DNA of the CDR3: TGTGCCAGTAGTAGCCGGGTCGGTGTGGGAGCCACCACCGGGGAGCTGTTTTTT. The genes are TRBV19 and TRBJ2-2, with a weak D call TRBD2 (5 bases). Trimming left V 4 bases short and J 4 bases short, with 22 bases between. CDR1 is LNHDA, CDR2 SQIVND, per germline (reference sequence). The CDR3 consists of 18 residues.